This entry features one T cell receptor beta chain sequence. Patients were excluded for uncontrolled infection, other autoimmune disease, pregnancy or lactation. The source of the sample is a study of T cells in Graves' hyperthyroidism and ophthalmopathy. V lost 7 bases and J 1 base, leaving 7 bases between the germline ends. The CDR3 has 12 residues. What was amplified from RNA transcripts were TCR beta CDR3 regions. The TCR CDR3 first-round RT-PCR relied on the HTBI primer set. TCRdb called the multiplex PCR reads again in MiXCR, with one record for every CDR3 protein. The data show 750,000 to 900,000 distinct CDR3 sequences, approximately 40% seen once.

This chain links TRBV12-3 or TRBV12-4 with TRBJ1-1; D gene unclear. Material: blood. The TCR originated in a man aged 18 to 30 with Graves' hyperthyroidism. In nucleotides, the CDR3 is TGTGCCAGCACGTTTCGGAACACTGAAGCTTTCTTT. It is translated as CASTFRNTEAFF.